The 12 T cell receptor beta chains below come from one sample, sequenced in a study of blood T cell repertoires in COVID-19. The protocol was immunoSEQ multiplex PCR, while the TCRdb copy is restricted to in-frame clones and leaves out a portion. The sample holds approximately 250,000 clones, roughly 85% seen once. The sequenced material came from peripheral blood. The source of these receptors is a man aged 55 to 70 who had recovered from COVID-19.

The chain combines TRBV5-1 with TRBJ2-3, with 9 bases fitting TRBD2. V trimming: 4 bases; J trimming: 6 bases; junction bases outside the gene matches: 15. Germline loops: CDR1 SGHRS, CDR2 YFSETQ. The CDR3 is 17 amino acids. Written as DNA, the CDR3 is TGCGCCAGCAGCCCACCCGCGGGGGGGTCCCCGGTGGATACGCAGTATTTT. It encodes CASSPPAGGSPVDTQYF.

The genes are TRBV20-1 and TRBJ2-7; TRBD1 aligns across 7 bases. V dropped 3 bases and J dropped 4; count of bases not matched to a gene: 12. The germline V gene encodes CDR1 DFQATT and CDR2 SNEGSKA (reference sequence). The CDR3 consists of 15 residues. This CDR3 is CSASFIRDSRYEQYF. The CDR3 DNA reads TGCAGTGCTAGTTTTATCCGGGACAGTCGTTACGAGCAGTACTTC.

The chain couples TRBV7-3 to TRBJ2-2; D may be TRBD1 (5 bases). CDR1 is SGHTA, CDR2 FQGTGA, per germline. The V gene lost 0 bases and the J gene lost 7 bases, with 12 bases spanning the gap. The CDR3 consists of 15 residues. The CDR3 nucleotides are TGTGCCAGCAGCTTAACCCCCCAGGGCATCGGGGAGCTGTTTTTT. Translated: CASSLTPQGIGELFF. Full variable domain (rest looked up from reference TRBV7-3 and TRBJ2-2): GAGVSQTPSNKVTEKGKYVELRCDPISGHTALYWYRQSLGQGPEFLIYFQGTGAADDSGLPNDRFFAVRPEGSVSTLKIQRTERGDSAVYLCASSLTPQGIGELFFGEGSRLTVL.

This chain uses TRBV28 with TRBJ1-5; a weak D match, TRBD1 (5 bases). Trimming shortened V by 5 bases and J by 2 bases, and 13 bases separated the two germline ends. This CDR3 spans 15 amino acids. Germline CDR1 and CDR2: MDHEN and SYDVKM. The DNA for the CDR3 is TGTGCCAGCAGTACCAGGGTAGCGGGCAATCAGCCCCAGCATTTT. Its protein is CASSTRVAGNQPQHF.

This clone was found once. The V call is TRBV28, the J call TRBJ1-4, with 8 bases fitting TRBD1. Germline V gene sequence: CDR1 MDHEN, CDR2 SYDVKM. The V and J ends lost 10 bases and 2 bases, in that order; junction bases with no gene match: 3. The CDR3 is 13 residues long. CDR3: CAIQGATNEKLFF. Here the CDR3 DNA reads TGTGCCATTCAGGGGGCCACTAATGAAAAACTGTTTTTT.

J is TRBJ2-1 and V is TRBV5-4, with TRBD1 matching over 9 bases. The CDR3 sequence is 15 residues long. The ends lost 3 bases at V and 9 bases at J; junction bases unmatched: 10. Per germline, CDR1 SGHNT and CDR2 YYREEE (reference sequence). The CDR3 DNA follows: TGTGCCAGCAGCTCCATGACAGGGGGGCTCCCTGAGCAGTTCTTC. Protein product: CASSSMTGGLPEQFF.

This clone was detected a few times. V gene TRBV6-5 combines with J gene TRBJ2-1, with D possibly matching TRBD2 (5 bases). Trimming removed 6 bases from V and 7 bases from J, with 16 bases in between. This CDR3 spans 14 amino acids. Germline V gives CDR1 MNHEY, CDR2 SVGAGI. The CDR3 coding sequence is TGTGCCAGCAGATTAGAGGGTGGAATGAATGAGCAGTTCTTC. It encodes CASRLEGGMNEQFF.

V gene TRBV27 combines with J gene TRBJ2-4, with a tentative D call TRBD2 (6 bases). The CDR3 covers 17 residues. V lost 5 bases and J lost 2, with 19 bases in between. The germline CDR1 and CDR2 sequences are MNHEY and SMNVEV (reference sequence). Here the CDR3 reads CASSPLGGPGTKNIQYF. The CDR3 nucleotides read TGTGCCAGCAGTCCCCTCGGAGGGCCTGGAACCAAAAACATTCAGTACTTC.

The V gene is TRBV12-3 or TRBV12-4, the J gene TRBJ1-6, with TRBD1 identical over 7 bases. Germline trimming cut 5 bases from V and 11 bases from J; bases unmatched to any gene: 3. There are 12 residues in the CDR3. The DNA of the CDR3 is TGTGCCAGCAGTCGACAGGGAACACCCCTCCACTTT. It is translated as CASSRQGTPLHF.

The rearrangement links TRBV5-4 to TRBJ2-2; D might be TRBD1 (6 bases). CDR1 SGHNT and CDR2 YYREEE come from the germline V gene (reference sequence). This CDR3 region has 13 residues. Trimming left V 4 bases short and J 5 bases short, with 9 bases between. As DNA, the CDR3 is TGTGCCAGCAGCCGGACAGTAACCGGGGAGCTGTTTTTT. It specifies CASSRTVTGELFF.

With regard to this clone: A read error may produce the germline difference seen at one junction end. This sequence joins TRBV2 and TRBJ2-7; maybe TRBD1 (5 bases). This CDR3 is 13 amino acids long. Germline lookup yields CDR1 SNHLY and CDR2 FYNNEI. CDR3 sequence: CASSENMAGYQCF. In DNA, the CDR3 is TGTGCCAGCAGTGAAAATATGGCAGGGTATCAGTGCTTC.

This clone was counted once. The rearrangement joins TRBV25-1 to TRBJ1-6, with 8 bases aligning to TRBD1. The CDR3 covers 14 residues. Germline V gene data show CDR1 as MGHDK and CDR2 as SYGVNS. V gave up 4 bases and J gave up 7 bases; unmatched junction bases: 3. DNA of the CDR3: TGTGCCAGCAGTGGGACAGGGCCCAATTCACCCCTCCACTTT. Protein sequence: CASSGTGPNSPLHF.